The table lists the clone carrying this T cell receptor beta chain with a few counts. The data are from a study of T cell repertoires in aging, cancer and after chemotherapy. The wider study: Healthy donor repertoires were recorded over several months to years and showed clear clonal overlap. The whole study produced a dataset of approximately 10 million TCR reads.

Multiplex touch-down PCR with TRB-A/B primers amplified rearranged V-D-J TRB sequences. TCRdb redid the calling of the multiplex PCR reads with MiXCR, one entry per CDR3 protein. The data contain under 7,500 distinct CDR3 sequences, less than 30% of them singletons. Germline V gene sequence: CDR1 DFQATT, CDR2 SNEGSKA (reference sequence). CDR3 length: 14 amino acids. Unmatched junction bases numbered 8, after V lost 6 bases and J lost 7 bases. The template was genomic DNA from peripheral blood, not RNA. The sequence was obtained from a human donor in good health. The chain has TRBV20-1 and TRBJ1-6, with 8 positions matching TRBD1. Sequencing used blood. The CDR3 loop reads CSAKRTGPNSPLHF. The CDR3 DNA reads TGCAGTGCCAAGCGGACAGGGCCCAATTCACCCCTCCACTTT.